A selection of T cell receptor beta chains follows, all from one sample in a study of response to subunit inactivated influenza vaccine. One entry per CDR3 protein, called by TCRdb with MiXCR from the RT-PCR reads. The sample lists 650,000 or so distinct CDR3 sequences; about 14% were seen once. The sequencing here drew on PBMCs from blood, taken 14 to 15 days before vaccination. All receptors come from a man aged 45-65 years who received an inactivated influenza vaccine. Both conserved end residues are part of each CDR3. D genes are given only for firm matches. Clone sizes are given selectively: once, few, many, or a class where the clone is expanded.

d_gene,j_gene,v_gene,abundance,len,CDR3nt,CDR3aa
NA,TRBJ2-2,TRBV7-6,few,16,TGTGCCAGCAGCTTAGTCACTCGTTCCGACACCGGGGAGCTGTTTTTT,CASSLVTRSDTGELFF
TRBD2,TRBJ2-1,TRBV5-6,NA,15,TGTGCCAGCAGCTTGCGACTAGCGGGAAAGGATGAGCAGTTCTTC,CASSLRLAGKDEQFF
NA,TRBJ2-1,TRBV1,NA,15,TGCAGTGCTCCCTCTTCCGGGAGGGCCTACAATGAGCAGTTCTTC,CSAPSSGRAYNEQFF
NA,TRBJ1-4,TRBV5-6,NA,13,TGTGCCAGCAGCTTGGGGGAGGGTGAAAAACTGTTTTTT,CASSLGEGEKLFF
NA,TRBJ2-2,TRBV7-9,NA,16,TGTGCCAGCAGCTTAGGCCAGGGACGGGACACCGGGGAGCTGTTTTTT,CASSLGQGRDTGELFF
NA,TRBJ2-2,TRBV5-5,few,15,TGTGCCAGCAGCTTGTCAGGGGTGGACACCGGGGAGCTGTTTTTT,CASSLSGVDTGELFF
TRBD1,TRBJ1-2,TRBV7-9,NA,13,TGTGCCAGCAGCTTAGGGCAGGGGGACCGCTACACCTTC,CASSLGQGDRYTF
NA,TRBJ2-1,TRBV3-1,NA,15,TGTGCCAGCAGCCAAGAAGGCGGATCCTACAATGAGCAGTTCTTC,CASSQEGGSYNEQFF
NA,TRBJ1-4,TRBV28,few,14,TGTGCCAGCAGCCTGGGGAGCCTAGGCGAAAAACTGTTTTTT,CASSLGSLGEKLFF
NA,TRBJ2-5,TRBV20-1,NA,14,TGCAGTGCTAATCGGGGGCGAACCCAAGAGACCCAGTACTTC,CSANRGRTQETQYF
NA,TRBJ2-5,TRBV29-1,NA,15,TGCAGCGTGGACGTAACAGGGAGTTCCCAAGAGACCCAGTACTTC,CSVDVTGSSQETQYF
NA,TRBJ1-5,TRBV12-3/TRBV12-4,few,14,TGTGCCAGCAGTTTATACGGGTTGAGTCAGCCCCAGCATTTT,CASSLYGLSQPQHF
TRBD2,TRBJ2-1,TRBV4-1,NA,17,TGCGCCAGCAGCCACTCTGGGACTAGCGGTAACCGGCGGGAGCAGTTCTTC,CASSHSGTSGNRREQFF
TRBD2,TRBJ2-1,TRBV30,few,14,TGTGCCTGGAGTACTAGCGGCGCCTACAATGAGCAGTTCTTC,CAWSTSGAYNEQFF
TRBD1,TRBJ2-7,TRBV19,NA,13,TGTGCCAGTAGCGCGGACAGGTTCACCGAGCAGTACTTC,CASSADRFTEQYF
TRBD1,TRBJ1-2,TRBV11-2,NA,14,TGTGCCAGCAGCCGGGACAGGGCCTACTATGGCTACACCTTC,CASSRDRAYYGYTF
NA,TRBJ2-7,TRBV2,NA,14,TGTGCCAGCAGTGGTGACTACATACGGGGCGAGCAGTACTTC,CASSGDYIRGEQYF
TRBD2,TRBJ2-2,TRBV5-1,many,16,TGCGCCAGTTGGCCTAGCGGGAGGCTGAGCACCGGGGAGCTGTTTTTT,CASWPSGRLSTGELFF
TRBD2,TRBJ2-3,TRBV7-2,NA,17,TGTGCCAGCAGCGCGACTAGCGGGAGGGCAACCCCCCGTACGCAGTATTTT,CASSATSGRATPRTQYF
NA,TRBJ2-4,TRBV7-9,many,15,TGTGCCAGCAGCTTAGTAGGTTTTGGGGGGAACATTCAGTACTTC,CASSLVGFGGNIQYF
NA,TRBJ2-7,TRBV3-1,few,14,TGTGCCAGCAGCCAAGATCTCGTAGCCTACGAGCAGTACTTC,CASSQDLVAYEQYF
NA,TRBJ2-5,TRBV27,few,14,TGTGCCAGCAGTTTATTGGCCAGCCGAGAGACCCAGTACTTC,CASSLLASRETQYF
NA,TRBJ1-1,TRBV15,NA,14,TGTGCCACCAGCAGAGATGCTGGAGGGACTGAAGCTTTCTTT,CATSRDAGGTEAFF
TRBD2,TRBJ2-5,TRBV6-2/TRBV6-3,many,21,TGTGCCAGCAGCTCTTCTAAACTGTTGGGACTAGTGTTTCCCTTGGAAGAGACCCAGTACTTC,CASSSSKLLGLVFPLEETQYF
TRBD2,TRBJ2-1,TRBV11-1,NA,14,TGTGCCAGCCGCTTAGAGGGGACTAGCGCTGAGCAGTTCTTC,CASRLEGTSAEQFF
NA,TRBJ2-6,TRBV10-3,many,15,TGTGCCACTCTCCGGGACAACTCTGGGGCCAACGTCCTGACTTTC,CATLRDNSGANVLTF
NA,TRBJ1-1,TRBV18,few,14,TGTGCCAGCTCACCCTCCTCCATAAACACTGAAGCTTTCTTT,CASSPSSINTEAFF
NA,TRBJ2-5,TRBV7-3,NA,13,TGTGCCAGCAGCTTAAAAGCCAGGGAGACCCAGTACTTC,CASSLKARETQYF
NA,TRBJ1-6,TRBV5-1,NA,15,TGCGCCAGCAGCTTGGTCGAAGGGATCGGTTCACCCCTCCACTTT,CASSLVEGIGSPLHF
NA,TRBJ2-7,TRBV4-2,many,11,TGTGCCAGCAGCCAAAATGCCGAGCAGTACTTC,CASSQNAEQYF
NA,TRBJ1-5,TRBV20-1,few,12,TGCAGTGCCTCGGGAGTCAATCAGCCCCAGCATTTT,CSASGVNQPQHF
TRBD2,TRBJ2-5,TRBV20-1,NA,14,TGCAGTGCTCATGGGACTAGCTATAAAGAGACCCAGTACTTC,CSAHGTSYKETQYF
TRBD1,TRBJ2-7,TRBV27,NA,15,TGTGCCAGCAGTTCACCCCGGACCCCGACAGGGTTGCAGTACTTC,CASSSPRTPTGLQYF
TRBD2,TRBJ2-1,TRBV3-1,NA,14,TGTGCCAGCAGCCAACGGGGACTAGTATATGAGCAGTTCTTC,CASSQRGLVYEQFF
TRBD1,TRBJ1-5,TRBV5-1,few,15,TGCGCCAGCAGCTCGACAGGGGGGGGAGATCAGCCCCAGCATTTT,CASSSTGGGDQPQHF
TRBD2,TRBJ2-7,TRBV4-2,NA,16,TGTGCCAGCAGCCATTTGACTAGCGGGAAACCCTACGAGCAGTACTTC,CASSHLTSGKPYEQYF
NA,TRBJ2-7,TRBV20-1,few,11,TGCAGTGCTGATGCCACCTACGAGCAGTACTTC,CSADATYEQYF
NA,TRBJ2-1,TRBV29-1,many,12,TGCAGCGTAACAGGCGCCCGGCTCGAGCAGTTCTTC,CSVTGARLEQFF
NA,TRBJ2-7,TRBV20-1,few,14,TGCAGTGCTCATAGGGGACTCCAGGCCTACGAGCAGTACTTC,CSAHRGLQAYEQYF
NA,TRBJ2-5,TRBV7-9,NA,16,TGTGCCAGCAGCCCCGGACCTGGGCAGATAAAAGAGACCCAGTACTTC,CASSPGPGQIKETQYF
NA,TRBJ1-4,TRBV7-9,many,15,TGTGCCAGCAGCTCGTCATCCCTAACTAATGAAAAACTGTTTTTT,CASSSSSLTNEKLFF
TRBD2,TRBJ2-5,TRBV2,few,16,TGTGCCAGCAGTGACGGACTAGCGGGGGTTCAAGAGACCCAGTACTTC,CASSDGLAGVQETQYF
NA,TRBJ1-5,TRBV2,few,14,TGTGCCAGCAGCAGGGACGTTAGCAATCAGCCCCAGCATTTT,CASSRDVSNQPQHF
NA,TRBJ1-5,TRBV6-1,few,15,TGTGCCAGCAGTCCACACGGGACTGGCAATCAGCCCCAGCATTTT,CASSPHGTGNQPQHF
TRBD2,TRBJ2-1,TRBV2,NA,15,TGTGCCAGCAGAGGACTAGCGGGAGCTTCCAATGAGCAGTTCTTC,CASRGLAGASNEQFF
NA,TRBJ2-2,TRBV7-1,NA,17,TGTGCCAGCAGCTCAACAAGGGGAACTAGTGGCGCCGGGGAGCTGTTTTTT,CASSSTRGTSGAGELFF
NA,TRBJ2-1,TRBV5-4,few,15,TGTGCCAGCAGCAAATCGGGTTCCCCCTACAATGAGCAGTTCTTC,CASSKSGSPYNEQFF
TRBD1,TRBJ2-2,TRBV7-2,few,14,TGTGCCAGCAGCTTGGGACAGCCAACCGGGGAGCTGTTTTTT,CASSLGQPTGELFF
NA,TRBJ1-2,TRBV2,few,14,TGTGCCAGCAGGAGATCTGGTGCTAACTATGGCTACACCTTC,CASRRSGANYGYTF
TRBD1,TRBJ2-7,TRBV7-8,NA,15,TGTGCCAGCAGCTCTCATGCCGGGACAGTATACGAGCAGTACTTC,CASSSHAGTVYEQYF
NA,TRBJ2-1,TRBV24-1,NA,14,TGTGCCACCAGTGATTCTGGACGGTACAATGAGCAGTTCTTC,CATSDSGRYNEQFF